Listed here are 3 T cell receptor beta chains from one sample, sequenced in a study of blood T cell repertoires in COVID-19. Produced via immunoSEQ multiplex PCR; TCRdb's table is partial and in-frame only. The sample includes about 140,000 clones, over 75% of them seen just once. Sequenced material: peripheral blood. The receptor source for this set is a man between 60 and 70 years old with active or convalescent COVID-19.

This chain joins TRBV28 and TRBJ2-4; weak D call: TRBD1 (5 bases). Germline CDR1 is MDHEN and CDR2 is SYDVKM. The CDR3 contains 14 residues. V gave up 3 bases and J gave up 0 bases, with 6 bases separating them. The CDR3 loop is CASSLQGAKNIQYF. The CDR3 coding sequence is TGTGCCAGCAGTTTGCAGGGAGCCAAAAACATTCAGTACTTC.

The rearrangement joins TRBV7-3 to TRBJ1-5, with 7 positions matching TRBD1. CDR1 is SGHTA, CDR2 FQGTGA, per germline. The CDR3 is made up of 14 amino acids. V dropped 3 bases and J dropped 5; count of bases not matched to a gene: 4. CDR3 loop: CASSFKGADQPQHF. The CDR3 DNA reads TGTGCCAGCAGCTTTAAGGGGGCAGATCAGCCCCAGCATTTT.

The rearrangement uses TRBV7-9 and TRBJ2-3, with D perhaps TRBD1 (6 bases). The CDR3 extends over 13 amino acids. Germline-derived CDR1 and CDR2 are SEHNR and FQNEAQ (reference sequence). V was shortened by 5 bases and J by 5 bases, with 11 bases between the two germline ends. This CDR3 reads CASSTRDKDTQYF. In DNA form, the CDR3 reads TGTGCCAGCAGCACCCGGGACAAAGATACGCAGTATTTT.